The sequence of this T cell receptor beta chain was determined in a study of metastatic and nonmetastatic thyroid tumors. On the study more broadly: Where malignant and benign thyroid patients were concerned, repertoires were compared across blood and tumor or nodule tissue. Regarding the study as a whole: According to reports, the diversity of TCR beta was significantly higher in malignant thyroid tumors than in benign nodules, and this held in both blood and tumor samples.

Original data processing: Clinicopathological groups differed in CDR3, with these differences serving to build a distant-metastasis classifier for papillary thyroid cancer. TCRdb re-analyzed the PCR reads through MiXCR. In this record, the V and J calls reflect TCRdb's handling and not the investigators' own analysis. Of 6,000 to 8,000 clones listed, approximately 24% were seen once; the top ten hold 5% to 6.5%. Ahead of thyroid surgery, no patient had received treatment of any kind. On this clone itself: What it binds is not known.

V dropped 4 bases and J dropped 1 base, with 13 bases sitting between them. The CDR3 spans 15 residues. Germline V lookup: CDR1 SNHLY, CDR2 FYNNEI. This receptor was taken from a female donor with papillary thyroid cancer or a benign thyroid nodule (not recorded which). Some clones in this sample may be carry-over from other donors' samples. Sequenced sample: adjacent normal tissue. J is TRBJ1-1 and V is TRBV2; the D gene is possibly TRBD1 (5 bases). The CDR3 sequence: CASSVGGGGNTEAFF. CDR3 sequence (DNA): TGTGCCAGCAGTGTTGGGGGTGGAGGGAACACTGAAGCTTTCTTT.